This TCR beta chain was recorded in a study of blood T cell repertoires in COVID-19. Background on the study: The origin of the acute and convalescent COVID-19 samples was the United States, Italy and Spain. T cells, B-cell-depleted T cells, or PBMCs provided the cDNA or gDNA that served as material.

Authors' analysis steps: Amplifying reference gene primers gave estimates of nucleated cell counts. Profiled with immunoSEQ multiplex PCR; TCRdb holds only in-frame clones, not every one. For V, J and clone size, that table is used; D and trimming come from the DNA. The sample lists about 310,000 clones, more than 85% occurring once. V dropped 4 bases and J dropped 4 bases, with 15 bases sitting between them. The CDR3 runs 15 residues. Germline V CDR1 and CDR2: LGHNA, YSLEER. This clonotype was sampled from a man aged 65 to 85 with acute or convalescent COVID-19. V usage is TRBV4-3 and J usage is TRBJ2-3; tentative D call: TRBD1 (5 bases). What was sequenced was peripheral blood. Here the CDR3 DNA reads TGCGCCAGCAGCCCGCGACAGCACACCGCAGATACGCAGTATTTT. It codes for CASSPRQHTADTQYF.